The source of this T cell receptor beta chain is a study of T cell responses to AZD1222 COVID-19 vaccine. Findings of the study overall: Repertoires were obtained only post-peak T cell response. Across the whole spike, CD4 TCRs peaked at regions 160-218 and 743-854. Females made up more of the donors, who were largely white British, and clonal diversity may have come out too low. Baseline seropositives among AZD1222 recipients totaled only five or six.

About this clone: Its antigen is not known.

Some clones are missing from TCRdb's copy, which holds only in-frame ones; the method was immunoSEQ multiplex PCR. The sample has some 150,000 clones; 92% are singletons. The CDR3 sequence is 14 residues long. The germline gives CDR1 SGHAT, CDR2 FQNNGV. V was pared by 5 bases and J by 7 bases, with 14 bases between. This clonotype was sampled from an adult in good health. The rearrangement joins TRBV11-2 to TRBJ1-4, with unresolved D. The sample consisted of peripheral blood, taken on day 0 of MenACWY control vaccination. As DNA, the CDR3 is TGTGCCAGCAGCCCCTTGAGGCGAGTTGAAAAACTGTTTTTT. This gives the protein CASSPLRRVEKLFF. Looking up the rest from reference TRBV11-2 and TRBJ1-4 gives the full variable domain: EAGVAQSPRYKIIEKRQSVAFWCNPISGHATLYWYQQILGQGPKLLIQFQNNGVVDDSQLPKDRFSAERLKGVDSTLKIQPAKLEDSAVYLCASSPLRRVEKLFFGSGTQLSVL.